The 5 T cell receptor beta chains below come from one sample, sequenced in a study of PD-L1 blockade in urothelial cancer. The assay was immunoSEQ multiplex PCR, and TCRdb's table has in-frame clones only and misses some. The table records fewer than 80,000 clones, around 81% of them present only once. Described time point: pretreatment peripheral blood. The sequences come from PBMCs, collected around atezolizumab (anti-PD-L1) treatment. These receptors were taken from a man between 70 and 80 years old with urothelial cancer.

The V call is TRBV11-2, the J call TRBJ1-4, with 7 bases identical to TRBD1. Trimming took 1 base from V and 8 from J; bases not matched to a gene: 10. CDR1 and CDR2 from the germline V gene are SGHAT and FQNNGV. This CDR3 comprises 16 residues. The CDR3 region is CASSLGTTGVGEKLFF. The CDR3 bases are TGTGCCAGCAGCTTAGGAACCACAGGGGTCGGGGAAAAACTGTTTTTT.

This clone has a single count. CDR3 DNA sequence: TGTGCTAGTGGTCTCTCCACGGTCCAAGAGACCCAGTACTTC. It encodes CASGLSTVQETQYF. The rearrangement links TRBV12-5 to TRBJ2-5, with D hard to call. Deletions cut 5 bases from V and 1 base from J, with 11 bases between. Germline assignment: CDR1 LGHNT and CDR2 FRNRAP. This CDR3 region has 14 residues. The entire variable domain, with the rest obtained from reference TRBV12-5 and TRBJ2-5, is as follows: DARVTQTPRHKVTEMGQEVTMRCQPILGHNTVFWYRQTMMQGLELLAYFRNRAPLDDSGMPKDRFSAEMPDATLATLKIQPSEPRDSAVYFCASGLSTVQETQYFGPGTRLLVL.

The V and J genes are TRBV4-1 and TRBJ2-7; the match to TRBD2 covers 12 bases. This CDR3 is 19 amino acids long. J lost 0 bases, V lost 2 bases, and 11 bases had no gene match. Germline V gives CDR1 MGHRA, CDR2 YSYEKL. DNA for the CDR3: TGCGCCAGCAGCCAAATTCTAGCGGGAGGGCCGGGGAGCTCCTACGAGCAGTACTTC. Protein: CASSQILAGGPGSSYEQYF.

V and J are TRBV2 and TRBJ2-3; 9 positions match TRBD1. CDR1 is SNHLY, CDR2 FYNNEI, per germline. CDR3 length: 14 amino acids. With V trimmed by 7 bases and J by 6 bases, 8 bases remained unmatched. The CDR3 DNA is TGTGCCAGCAACAGACAGGGGGATCGGGATACGCAGTATTTT. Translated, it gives CASNRQGDRDTQYF.

The CDR3 nucleotides are TGTGCCAGTAGGCCGTACACGTGGGCAGGCACTGAAGCTTTCTTT. It translates to CASRPYTWAGTEAFF. The chain recombines TRBV19 with TRBJ1-1, with D uncertain. CDR3 length equals 15 residues. Germline V CDR1 and CDR2: LNHDA, SQIVND (reference sequence). Trimming pared 6 bases from V and 4 bases from J, leaving 18 bases between.